What follows are 12 T cell receptor beta chains derived from one specimen sequenced in a study of CD8 T cells in ankylosing spondylitis. TCRdb called the 5' RACE reads again in MiXCR, with one record for every CDR3 protein. The table includes 150,000 or so distinct CDR3 sequences, 9.8% detected once. Sequencing used blood, either unsorted or a sorted T cell fraction (not recorded which). The receptor source for this set is a female donor with ankylosing spondylitis or in good health (not recorded which).

Remarks on this clonotype: This clone may be a read error of a much larger clone one base away. The J gene is TRBJ1-1, the V gene TRBV7-9; D gene unclear. Germline CDR1 reads SEHNR; CDR2 reads FQNEAQ (reference sequence). The CDR3 runs 13 residues. CDR3 sequence (DNA): TGTGCCAGCAGTTCCACCTTGAACACTGAAGCTTCCTTT. Protein product: CASSSTLNTEASF.

The chain has TRBV7-3 and TRBJ2-1; 7 nucleotides line up with TRBD2. The CDR3 contains 15 residues. Germline trimming cut 2 bases from V and 4 bases from J; bases unmatched to any gene: 5. Germline lookup yields CDR1 SGHTA and CDR2 FQGTGA. The CDR3 sequence: CASSLEVGGYNEQFF. CDR3 DNA sequence: TGTGCCAGCAGCTTAGAGGTGGGAGGGTACAATGAGCAGTTCTTC. The full variable domain, with the rest looked up from reference TRBV7-3 and TRBJ2-1, is GAGVSQTPSNKVTEKGKYVELRCDPISGHTALYWYRQSLGQGPEFLIYFQGTGAADDSGLPNDRFFAVRPEGSVSTLKIQRTERGDSAVYLCASSLEVGGYNEQFFGPGTRLTVL.

This clonotype occurred many times. The chain has TRBV29-1 and TRBJ2-7; D is unresolved. V lost 4 bases and J lost 4, with 17 bases in between. Germline V gives CDR1 SQVTM, CDR2 ANQGSEA. The CDR3 is 14 amino acids. The CDR3 protein is CSVAMGSSVYEQYF. The CDR3, as DNA: TGCAGCGTTGCTATGGGCTCCTCTGTGTACGAGCAGTACTTC.

The sample holds a few counts of this clonotype. The chain has TRBV6-6 and TRBJ2-1; D gene ambiguous. Trimming shortened V by 0 bases and J by 10 bases, and 10 bases separated the two germline ends. The CDR3 loop spans 13 amino acids. The V gene's germline CDR1 is MNHNY and CDR2 SVGAGI (reference sequence). CDR3 coding DNA: TGTGCCAGCAGTTACTCGACCGCAAACGAGCAGTTCTTC. This sequence encodes CASSYSTANEQFF.

The CDR3 region is CASSPPGSHEQYF. CDR3 nucleotide sequence: TGTGCCAGCAGCCCTCCGGGAAGCCACGAGCAGTACTTC. The genes are TRBV7-9 and TRBJ2-7; the D gene is possibly TRBD2 (5 bases). Germline values: CDR1 SEHNR, CDR2 FQNEAQ (reference sequence). V lost 5 bases to trimming and J lost 5 bases, with 13 bases between them. CDR3 size: 13 residues.

This clonotype was counted many times. The CDR3 nucleotides are TGTGCCAGCAGCTTAGATGCAGATACGCAGTATTTT. This sequence encodes CASSLDADTQYF. The chain links TRBV7-9 to TRBJ2-3; D is uncertain. The CDR3 loop spans 12 amino acids. CDR1 and CDR2 from the germline V gene are SEHNR and FQNEAQ (reference sequence). V lost 1 base and J lost 4, with 3 bases in between.

This clonotype occurred many times. The V call is TRBV15, the J call TRBJ1-1; perhaps TRBD1 as D (5 bases). V lost 0 bases to trimming and J lost 1 base, with 9 bases between them. The germline V gene has CDR1 LNHNV and CDR2 YYDKDF (reference sequence). The CDR3 is 15 residues long. For the CDR3, the DNA is TGTGCCACCAGCAGAGAGGGGGTCCAGAACACTGAAGCTTTCTTT. Translating gives CATSREGVQNTEAFF.

This clonotype was recorded at least ten times. The chain recombines TRBV20-1 with TRBJ2-1, with D possibly being TRBD1 (6 bases). The germline CDR1 and CDR2 sequences are DFQATT and SNEGSKA (reference sequence). The CDR3 sequence is 13 residues long. V was pared by 6 bases and J by 4 bases, with 13 bases between. CDR3 sequence: CSAGDTNYNEQFF. CDR3 nucleotides: TGCAGTGCAGGGGACACAAATTACAATGAGCAGTTCTTC.

This rearrangement joins TRBV5-6 to TRBJ2-1, with D unclear. CDR3 length: 14 amino acids. Trimming removed 0 bases at V and 0 bases at J, with 4 bases between. The germline gives CDR1 SGHDT, CDR2 YYEEEE. This CDR3 is CASSLVNSYNEQFF. The CDR3 DNA reads TGTGCCAGCAGCTTGGTGAACTCCTACAATGAGCAGTTCTTC.

This clonotype was seen at least ten times. This CDR3 is CSVDRDTGELFF. CDR3 nucleotides: TGCAGCGTTGATAGGGACACCGGGGAGCTGTTTTTT. This chain connects TRBV29-1 to TRBJ2-2; the D is unclear. Germline V lookup: CDR1 SQVTM, CDR2 ANQGSEA. The germline V and J ends were trimmed by 3 bases and 3 bases, with 5 bases remaining between them. The CDR3 runs 12 residues.

This clonotype was counted many times. V is TRBV27 and J is TRBJ2-1; D is ambiguous. Germline lookup yields CDR1 MNHEY and CDR2 SMNVEV (reference sequence). The CDR3 runs to 14 residues. Deletions cut 3 bases from V and 2 bases from J, with 8 bases between. Here the CDR3 reads CASSLGNAYNEQFF. As DNA, the CDR3 is TGTGCCAGCAGTTTGGGTAACGCCTACAATGAGCAGTTCTTC.

This clonotype was counted ten times or more. V usage is TRBV12-3 or TRBV12-4 and J usage is TRBJ2-5, with no clear D. V shed 3 bases and J shed 2 bases, with 10 bases lying between them. The CDR3 is 14 residues long. CDR3 bases: TGTGCCAGCAGTTTGCCAGGCCCGCAAGAGACCCAGTACTTC. Protein: CASSLPGPQETQYF.